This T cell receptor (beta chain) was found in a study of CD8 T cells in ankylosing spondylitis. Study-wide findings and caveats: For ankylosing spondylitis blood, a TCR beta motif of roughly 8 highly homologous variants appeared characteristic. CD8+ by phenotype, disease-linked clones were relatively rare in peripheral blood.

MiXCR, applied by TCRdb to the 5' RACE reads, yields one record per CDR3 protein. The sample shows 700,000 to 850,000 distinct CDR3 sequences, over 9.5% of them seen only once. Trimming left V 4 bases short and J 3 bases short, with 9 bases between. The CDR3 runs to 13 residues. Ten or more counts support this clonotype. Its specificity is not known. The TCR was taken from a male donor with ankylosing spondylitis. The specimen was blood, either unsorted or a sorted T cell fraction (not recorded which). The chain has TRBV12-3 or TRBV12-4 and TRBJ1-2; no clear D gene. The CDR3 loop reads CASSWASHYGYTF. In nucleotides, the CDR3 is TGTGCCAGCAGTTGGGCCAGCCACTATGGCTACACCTTC.